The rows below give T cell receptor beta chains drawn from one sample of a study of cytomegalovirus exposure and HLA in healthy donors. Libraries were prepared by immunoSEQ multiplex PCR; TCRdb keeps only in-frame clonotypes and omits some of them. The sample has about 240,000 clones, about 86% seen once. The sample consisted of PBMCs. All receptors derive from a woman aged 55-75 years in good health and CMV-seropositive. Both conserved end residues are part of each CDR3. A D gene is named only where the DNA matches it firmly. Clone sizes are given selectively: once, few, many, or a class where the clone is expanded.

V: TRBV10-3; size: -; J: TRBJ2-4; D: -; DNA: TGTGCCATCAGTGAGTTCGAGGGAGCCAAAAACATTCAGTACTTC; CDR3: CAISEFEGAKNIQYF
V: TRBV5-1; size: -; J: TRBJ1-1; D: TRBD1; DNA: TGCGCCAGCAGCTTGATCGGACAGGGGGCAGCGGAGGGGAACACTGAAGCTTTCTTT; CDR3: CASSLIGQGAAEGNTEAFF
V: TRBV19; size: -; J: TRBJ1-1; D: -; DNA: TGTGCCAGTAGATTCCGGACATTCATCGGCCCTGATGAAGCTTTCTTT; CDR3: CASRFRTFIGPDEAFF
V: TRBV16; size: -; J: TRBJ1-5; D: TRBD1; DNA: TGTGCCAGCAGCCAATCGTCACAGGGGTATCAGCCCCAGCATTTT; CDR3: CASSQSSQGYQPQHF
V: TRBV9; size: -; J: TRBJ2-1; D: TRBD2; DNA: TGTGCCAGCAGCCCCCGTAGGAGGGATAGCGGGAATAAGCAGTTCTTC; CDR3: CASSPRRRDSGNKQFF
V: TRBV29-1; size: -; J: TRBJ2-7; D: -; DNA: TGCAGCGTTGGGAATAGCGCCCTACCCCGCGACGAGCAGTACTTC; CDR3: CSVGNSALPRDEQYF
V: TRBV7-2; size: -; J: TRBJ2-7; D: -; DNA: TGTGCCAGCAGTCATACCGGGACTTATTCCTACGAGCAGTACTTC; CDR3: CASSHTGTYSYEQYF
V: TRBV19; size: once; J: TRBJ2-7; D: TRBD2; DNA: TGTGCCAGTACCCCAGCGGGAGGGCCCTACGAGCAGTACTTC; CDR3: CASTPAGGPYEQYF
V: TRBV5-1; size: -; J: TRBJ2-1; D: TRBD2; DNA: TGCGCCAGCAGCTCGAGCGGGAGTGATGAGCAGTTCTTC; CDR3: CASSSSGSDEQFF
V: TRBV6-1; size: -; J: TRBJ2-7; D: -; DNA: TGTGCCAGCAGTGAATCCCCACACTCCTACGAGCAGTACTTC; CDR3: CASSESPHSYEQYF
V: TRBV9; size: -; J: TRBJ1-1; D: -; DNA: TGTGCCAGCAGCGTTCTGAGGGAAGGGAACACTGAAGCTTTCTTT; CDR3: CASSVLREGNTEAFF
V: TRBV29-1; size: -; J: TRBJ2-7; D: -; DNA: TGCAGCGTTGATGACAGCTCCTACGAGCAGTACTTC; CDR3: CSVDDSSYEQYF
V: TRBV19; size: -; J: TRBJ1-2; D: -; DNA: TGTGCCAGTAACGGTAGAACTCGACAGGACCCCTATGGCTACACCTTC; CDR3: CASNGRTRQDPYGYTF
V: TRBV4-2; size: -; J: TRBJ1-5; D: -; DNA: TGTGCCAGCAGCCAAGGAGGGCTGGGGTATAGCAATCAGCCCCAGCATTTT; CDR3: CASSQGGLGYSNQPQHF
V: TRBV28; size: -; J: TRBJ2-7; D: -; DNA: TGTGCCAGCAGTTTACCCGAAAACTCCGAGCAGTACTTC; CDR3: CASSLPENSEQYF
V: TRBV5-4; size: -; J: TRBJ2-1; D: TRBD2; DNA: TGTGCCAGCAGCTTAGCGGGAGTCTCCTACAATGAGCAGTTCTTC; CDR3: CASSLAGVSYNEQFF
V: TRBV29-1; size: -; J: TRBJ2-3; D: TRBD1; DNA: TGCAGCGTCAACAGGGGGGTGGGAGATACGCAGTATTTT; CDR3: CSVNRGVGDTQYF
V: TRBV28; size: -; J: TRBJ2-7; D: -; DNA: TGTGCCAGCAGGCATCTTAGCGGAGCCTCCTACGAGCAGTACTTC; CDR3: CASRHLSGASYEQYF
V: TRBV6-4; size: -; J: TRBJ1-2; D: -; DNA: TGTGCCAGCAGTGAGGGGGGGGCGATCCCCTATGGCTACACCTTC; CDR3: CASSEGGAIPYGYTF
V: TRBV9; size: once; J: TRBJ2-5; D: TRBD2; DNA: TGTGCCAGCAGCCCCCGGACTAGCGGGAGTAGAGAGACCCAGTACTTC; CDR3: CASSPRTSGSRETQYF
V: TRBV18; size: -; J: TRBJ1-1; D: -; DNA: TGTGCCAGCTCACTACAGGGTGGGACTGAAGCTTTCTTT; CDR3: CASSLQGGTEAFF
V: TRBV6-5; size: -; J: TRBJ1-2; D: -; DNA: TGTGCCAGCACGTTAACGGTTTATGGCTACACCTTC; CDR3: CASTLTVYGYTF
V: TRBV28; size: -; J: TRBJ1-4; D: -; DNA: TGTGCCAGCAGGTTAACAGGGCCTGCTAATGAAAAACTGTTTTTT; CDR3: CASRLTGPANEKLFF
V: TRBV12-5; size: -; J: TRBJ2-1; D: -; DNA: TGTGCTAGTGGTACAGGGCTGAAGGAGCAGTTCTTC; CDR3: CASGTGLKEQFF
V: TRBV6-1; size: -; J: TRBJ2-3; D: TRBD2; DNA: TGTGCCAGCAGGGGGACTAGCGGGAGTGGAGATACGCAGTATTTT; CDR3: CASRGTSGSGDTQYF
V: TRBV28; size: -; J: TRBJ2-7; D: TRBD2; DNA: TGTGCCAGCAGTACCCTATACGCGGGAGCCTACGAGCAGTACTTC; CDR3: CASSTLYAGAYEQYF
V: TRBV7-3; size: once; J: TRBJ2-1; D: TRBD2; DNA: TGTGCCAGCAGCTTAGGGAGCGGGAGCTACAATGAGCAGTTCTTC; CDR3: CASSLGSGSYNEQFF
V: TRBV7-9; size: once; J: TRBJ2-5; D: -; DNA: TGTTCCAGCAGCTTATACAGGATGGAGACCCAGTACTTC; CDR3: CSSSLYRMETQYF
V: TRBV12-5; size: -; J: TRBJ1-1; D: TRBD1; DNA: TGTGCTAGTGGTTCGCAACCCGACAGGGTGAACACTGAAGCTTTCTTT; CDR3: CASGSQPDRVNTEAFF
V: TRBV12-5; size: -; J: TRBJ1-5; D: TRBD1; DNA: TGTGCTAGTGGTTCCCGGCCGGGACAGGGCCTAGGTTGGGGCAATCAGCCCCAGCATTTT; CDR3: CASGSRPGQGLGWGNQPQHF
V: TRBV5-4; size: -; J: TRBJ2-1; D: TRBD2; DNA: TGTGCCAGCAGCCGTGCCGGGACTAATAAGAATGAGCAGTTCTTC; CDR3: CASSRAGTNKNEQFF
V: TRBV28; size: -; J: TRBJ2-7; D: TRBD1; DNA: TGTGCCAGCAGCTTCCTGACAGGGAACGAGCAGTACTTC; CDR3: CASSFLTGNEQYF
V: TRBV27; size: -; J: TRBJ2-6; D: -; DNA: TGTGCCAGCAGTATCCTGTCTGGGGCCAACGTCCTGACTTTC; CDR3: CASSILSGANVLTF
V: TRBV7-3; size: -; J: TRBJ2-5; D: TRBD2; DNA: TGTGCCAGCAGCTTACTTCCGGGAGGGACGGAGACCCAGTACTTC; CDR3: CASSLLPGGTETQYF
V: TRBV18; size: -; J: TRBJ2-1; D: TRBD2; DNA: TGTGCCAGCTCACCAAGAGGGAGGGACAATGAGCAGTTCTTC; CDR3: CASSPRGRDNEQFF
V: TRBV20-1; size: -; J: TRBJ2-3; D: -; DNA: TGCAGTGCTAGGGTCGGAGATACGCAGTATTTT; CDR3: CSARVGDTQYF
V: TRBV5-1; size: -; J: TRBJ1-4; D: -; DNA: TGCGCCAGCAGCTTGGTGGGGAGGGCTAATGAAAAACTGTTTTTT; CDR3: CASSLVGRANEKLFF
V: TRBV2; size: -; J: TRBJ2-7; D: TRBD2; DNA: TGTGCCAGCAGTGATCTAGCGGGAGGCCCCCCCTACGAGCAGTACTTC; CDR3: CASSDLAGGPPYEQYF
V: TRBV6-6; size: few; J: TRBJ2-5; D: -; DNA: TGTGCCAGCAGGCCCGGGACTGAAGAGACCCAGTACTTC; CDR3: CASRPGTEETQYF
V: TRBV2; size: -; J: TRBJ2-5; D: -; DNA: TGTGCCAGCAGTGCCCAGACTACCGGGGAGACCCAGTACTTC; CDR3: CASSAQTTGETQYF
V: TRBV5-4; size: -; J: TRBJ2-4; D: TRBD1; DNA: TGTGCCAGCAGCTTACAGGGGTCGGGAAACATTCAGTACTTC; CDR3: CASSLQGSGNIQYF
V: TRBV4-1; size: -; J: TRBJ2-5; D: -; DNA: TGCGCCAGCAGCCAACGGTGGTCAGGGAACCAAGAGACCCAGTACTTC; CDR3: CASSQRWSGNQETQYF
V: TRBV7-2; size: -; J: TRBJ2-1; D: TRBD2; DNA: TGTGCCAGCAGCTTAGTCAAGGGGTTAGCGGGAGCCAATGAGCAGTTCTTC; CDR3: CASSLVKGLAGANEQFF
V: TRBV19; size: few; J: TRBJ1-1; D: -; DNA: TGTGCCAGTGCCGCTGACACAGGGTCTACTGAAGCTTTCTTT; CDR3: CASAADTGSTEAFF
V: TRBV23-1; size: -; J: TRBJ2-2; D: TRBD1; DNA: TGCGCCAGCAGTCAACTCGACAGGGGAGACACCGGGGAGCTGTTTTTT; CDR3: CASSQLDRGDTGELFF
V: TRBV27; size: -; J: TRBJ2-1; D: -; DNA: TGTGCCAGCAGTTTGCGCCCCTCTGCGGTTTACAATGAGCAGTTCTTC; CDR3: CASSLRPSAVYNEQFF
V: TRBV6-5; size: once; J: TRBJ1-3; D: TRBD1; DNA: TGTGCCAGCAGTTTAACAGGGGCTCTCTCTGGAAACACCATATATTTT; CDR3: CASSLTGALSGNTIYF
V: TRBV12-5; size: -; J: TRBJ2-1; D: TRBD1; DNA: TGTGCTAGTGGTTTGGGACAGGGGGCTCGGAATGAGCAGTTCTTC; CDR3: CASGLGQGARNEQFF
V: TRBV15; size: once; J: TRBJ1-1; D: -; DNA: TGTGCCACCAGCAGCCCTAACAGGGTGGGTGAAGCTTTCTTT; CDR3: CATSSPNRVGEAFF
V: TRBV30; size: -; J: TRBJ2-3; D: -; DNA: TGTGCCGGCAGCGGAGGGAGCACAGATACGCAGTATTTT; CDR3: CAGSGGSTDTQYF
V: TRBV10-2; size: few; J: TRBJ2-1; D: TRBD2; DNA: TGCGCCAGCAGCGATGGACTAGCGGGAGGGCCGGCTGAGCAGTTCTTC; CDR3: CASSDGLAGGPAEQFF
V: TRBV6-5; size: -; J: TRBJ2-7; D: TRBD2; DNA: TGTGCCAGCAGTAGCGGGAACTACGAGCAGTACTTC; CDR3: CASSSGNYEQYF
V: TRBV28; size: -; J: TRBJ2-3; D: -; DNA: TGTGCCAGCACTACCCCGCCGGGACTTGACACAGATACGCAGTATTTT; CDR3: CASTTPPGLDTDTQYF